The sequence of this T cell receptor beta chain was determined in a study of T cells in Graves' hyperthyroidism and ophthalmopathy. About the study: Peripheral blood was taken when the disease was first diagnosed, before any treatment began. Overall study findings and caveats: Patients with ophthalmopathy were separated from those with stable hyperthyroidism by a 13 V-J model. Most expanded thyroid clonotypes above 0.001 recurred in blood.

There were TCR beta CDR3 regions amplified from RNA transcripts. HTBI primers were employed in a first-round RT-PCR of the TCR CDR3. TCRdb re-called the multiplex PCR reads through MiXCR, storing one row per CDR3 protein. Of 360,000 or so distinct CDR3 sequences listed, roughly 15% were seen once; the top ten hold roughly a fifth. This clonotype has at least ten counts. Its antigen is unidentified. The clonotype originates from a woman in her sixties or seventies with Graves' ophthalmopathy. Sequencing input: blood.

CDR3 sequence (DNA): TGTGCCAGCAGCGCCGTGGCGAGCAGGGTCGTTGAGACCCAGTACTTC. This sequence encodes CASSAVASRVVETQYF. J is TRBJ2-5 and V is TRBV7-9; a weak D match, TRBD1 (5 bases). V was shortened by 5 bases and J by 5 bases, with 21 bases between the two germline ends. From germline, CDR1 is SEHNR and CDR2 FQNEAQ (reference sequence). The CDR3 runs 16 residues.